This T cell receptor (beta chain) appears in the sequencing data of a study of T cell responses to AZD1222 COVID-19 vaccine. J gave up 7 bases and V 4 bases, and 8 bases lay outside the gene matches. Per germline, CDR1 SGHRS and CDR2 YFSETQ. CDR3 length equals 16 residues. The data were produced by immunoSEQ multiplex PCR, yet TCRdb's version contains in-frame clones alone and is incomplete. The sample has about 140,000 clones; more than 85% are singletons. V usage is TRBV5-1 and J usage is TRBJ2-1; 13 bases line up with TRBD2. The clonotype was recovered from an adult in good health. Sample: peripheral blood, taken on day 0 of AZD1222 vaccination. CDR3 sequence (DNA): TGCGCCAGCAGCCGCGGACTAGCGGGAGTGGGTAATGAGCAGTTCTTC. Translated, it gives CASSRGLAGVGNEQFF.